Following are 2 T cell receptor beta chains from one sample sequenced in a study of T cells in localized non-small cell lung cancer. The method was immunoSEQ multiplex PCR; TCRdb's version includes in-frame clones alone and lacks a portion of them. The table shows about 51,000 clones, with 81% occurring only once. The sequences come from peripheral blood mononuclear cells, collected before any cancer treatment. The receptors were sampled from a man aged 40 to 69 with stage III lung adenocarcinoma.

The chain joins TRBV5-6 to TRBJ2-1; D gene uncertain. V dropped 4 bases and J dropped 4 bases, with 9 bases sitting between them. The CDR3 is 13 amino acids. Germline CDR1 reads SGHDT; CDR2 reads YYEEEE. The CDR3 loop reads CASSLILYNEQFF. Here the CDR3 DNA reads TGTGCCAGCAGCCTTATACTATACAATGAGCAGTTCTTC.

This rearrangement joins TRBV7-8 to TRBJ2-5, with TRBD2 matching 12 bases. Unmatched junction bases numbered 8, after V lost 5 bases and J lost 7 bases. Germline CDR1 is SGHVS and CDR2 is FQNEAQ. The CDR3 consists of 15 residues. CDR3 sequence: CASSRLAGDRGTQYF. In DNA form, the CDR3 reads TGTGCCAGCAGCCGACTAGCGGGGGATAGGGGGACCCAGTACTTC. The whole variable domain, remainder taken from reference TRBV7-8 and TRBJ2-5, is GAGVSQSPRYKVAKRGQDVALRCDPISGHVSLFWYQQALGQGPEFLTYFQNEAQLDKSGLPSDRFFAERPEGSVSTLKIQRTQQEDSAVYLCASSRLAGDRGTQYFGPGTRLLVL.